This TCR beta chain was recorded in a study of blood T cell repertoires in COVID-19. V dropped 5 bases and J dropped 0 bases, with 14 bases sitting between them. CDR3 size: 16 residues. In germline, CDR1 is SEHNR, CDR2 FQNEAQ (reference sequence). Only a few counts were recorded for this clone. Under the authors' procedure: How many nucleated cells were present was estimated from reference gene primer amplification. Libraries were prepared by immunoSEQ multiplex PCR; TCRdb keeps only in-frame clonotypes and omits some of them. From that table come the V and J calls and clone size; the DNA was used to work out D and trimming. The sample has roughly 180,000 clones, 60% to 80% seen once.

Sequenced input: peripheral blood. The V call is TRBV7-9, the J call TRBJ2-1; a weak D match, TRBD2 (7 bases). The sequence came from a man aged 55 to 70 with active or convalescent COVID-19. CDR3 residues: CASSPGGGASYNEQFF. In DNA form, the CDR3 reads TGTGCCAGCAGCCCGGGTGGGGGGGCCTCCTACAATGAGCAGTTCTTC. The full variable domain, completed using reference TRBV7-9 and TRBJ2-1, is DTGVSQNPRHKITKRGQNVTFRCDPISEHNRLYWYRQTLGQGPEFLTYFQNEAQLEKSRLLSDRFSAERPKGSFSTLEIQRTEQGDSAMYLCASSPGGGASYNEQFFGPGTRLTVL.